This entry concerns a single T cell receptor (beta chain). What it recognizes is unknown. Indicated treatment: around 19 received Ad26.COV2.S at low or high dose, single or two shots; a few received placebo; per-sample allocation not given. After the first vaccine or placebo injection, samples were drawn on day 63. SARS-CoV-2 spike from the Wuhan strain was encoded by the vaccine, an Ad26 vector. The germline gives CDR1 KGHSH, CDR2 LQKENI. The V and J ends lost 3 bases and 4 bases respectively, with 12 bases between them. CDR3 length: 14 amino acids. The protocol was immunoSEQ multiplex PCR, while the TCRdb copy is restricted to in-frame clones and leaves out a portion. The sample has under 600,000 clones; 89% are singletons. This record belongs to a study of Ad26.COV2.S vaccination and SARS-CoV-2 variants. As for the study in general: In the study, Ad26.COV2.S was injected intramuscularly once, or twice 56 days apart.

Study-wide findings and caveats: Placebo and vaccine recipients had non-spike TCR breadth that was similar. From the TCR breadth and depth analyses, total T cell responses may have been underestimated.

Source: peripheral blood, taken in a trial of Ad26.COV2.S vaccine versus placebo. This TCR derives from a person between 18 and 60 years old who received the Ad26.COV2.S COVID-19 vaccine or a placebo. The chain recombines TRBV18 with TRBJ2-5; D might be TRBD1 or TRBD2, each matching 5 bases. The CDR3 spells CASSPATGGETQYF. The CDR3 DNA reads TGTGCCAGCTCACCGGCAACAGGAGGAGAGACCCAGTACTTC.